This is a list of T cell receptor beta chains from one sample in a study of neurological immune-mediated disorders. TCRdb recomputed calls from the 5' RACE reads with MiXCR, one row per CDR3 protein. The sample consists of 45,000 to 50,000 distinct CDR3 sequences, approximately 4.5% of them appearing once. Sample: PBMCs. The origin of the receptors is a woman aged 55-70 years with multiple sclerosis. CDR3s include the opening cysteine and the closing phenylalanine or tryptophan. Fields, in order: J gene, V gene, CDR3 length, clone size, D gene, CDR3 protein, CDR3 DNA. D genes are given only for firm matches. Not all rows give a size; the values are once, few, many and, for expanded clones, a class.

j_call: TRBJ1-5; v_call: TRBV20-1; cdr3_length: 13; clone_size: many; d_call: .; cdr3_aa: CSASPGVGQPQHF; cdr3_nt: TGCAGTGCTAGCCCCGGGGTCGGTCAGCCCCAGCATTTT
j_call: TRBJ2-3; v_call: TRBV7-9; cdr3_length: 15; clone_size: many; d_call: .; cdr3_aa: CASSDAEPSTDTQYF; cdr3_nt: TGTGCCAGCAGCGACGCGGAGCCTAGCACAGATACGCAGTATTTT
j_call: TRBJ2-1; v_call: TRBV2; cdr3_length: 13; clone_size: many; d_call: TRBD2; cdr3_aa: CASPGGAYNEQFF; cdr3_nt: TGTGCCAGCCCGGGGGGGGCCTACAATGAGCAGTTCTTC
j_call: TRBJ2-7; v_call: TRBV5-1; cdr3_length: 13; clone_size: many; d_call: .; cdr3_aa: CASSSILGYEQYF; cdr3_nt: TGCGCCAGCAGCTCGATATTGGGCTACGAGCAGTACTTC
j_call: TRBJ1-1; v_call: TRBV12-3/TRBV12-4; cdr3_length: 13; clone_size: many; d_call: .; cdr3_aa: CASSLTMNTEAFF; cdr3_nt: TGTGCCAGCAGTTTAACGATGAACACTGAAGCTTTCTTT
j_call: TRBJ2-3; v_call: TRBV25-1; cdr3_length: 13; clone_size: many; d_call: .; cdr3_aa: CASRNPGTDTQYF; cdr3_nt: TGTGCCAGCAGGAACCCTGGGACAGATACGCAGTATTTT
j_call: TRBJ2-2; v_call: TRBV3-1; cdr3_length: 17; clone_size: many; d_call: .; cdr3_aa: CASSPPRSGVNTGELFF; cdr3_nt: TGTGCCAGCAGCCCCCCGCGTAGCGGAGTCAACACCGGGGAGCTGTTTTTT
j_call: TRBJ2-3; v_call: TRBV5-1; cdr3_length: 14; clone_size: many; d_call: .; cdr3_aa: CASRGGLNTDTQYF; cdr3_nt: TGCGCCAGCAGAGGAGGACTTAACACAGATACGCAGTATTTT
j_call: TRBJ2-3; v_call: TRBV20-1; cdr3_length: 14; clone_size: many; d_call: TRBD2; cdr3_aa: CSAQTSGISDTQYF; cdr3_nt: TGCAGTGCGCAGACTAGCGGGATAAGTGATACGCAGTATTTT
j_call: TRBJ2-1; v_call: TRBV28; cdr3_length: 15; clone_size: many; d_call: TRBD2; cdr3_aa: CASSLNRVSGGEQFF; cdr3_nt: TGTGCCAGCAGTTTAAATCGGGTTTCGGGGGGAGAGCAGTTCTTC
j_call: TRBJ2-2; v_call: TRBV15; cdr3_length: 14; clone_size: many; d_call: .; cdr3_aa: CATSPDANTGELFF; cdr3_nt: TGTGCCACCAGTCCCGATGCGAACACCGGGGAGCTGTTTTTT
j_call: TRBJ1-4; v_call: TRBV5-1; cdr3_length: 14; clone_size: many; d_call: TRBD1; cdr3_aa: CASSFRGRDEKLFF; cdr3_nt: TGCGCCAGCAGCTTCAGGGGGCGCGATGAAAAACTGTTTTTT
j_call: TRBJ1-6; v_call: TRBV20-1; cdr3_length: 13; clone_size: many; d_call: TRBD1; cdr3_aa: CSAIGGGNSPLHF; cdr3_nt: TGCAGTGCTATAGGGGGCGGTAATTCACCCCTCCACTTT
j_call: TRBJ2-7; v_call: TRBV4-3; cdr3_length: 14; clone_size: many; d_call: .; cdr3_aa: CASSQVMGAGEQYF; cdr3_nt: TGCGCCAGCAGCCAAGTTATGGGGGCGGGGGAGCAGTACTTC
j_call: TRBJ2-3; v_call: TRBV20-1; cdr3_length: 11; clone_size: many; d_call: .; cdr3_aa: CSVPLADTQYF; cdr3_nt: TGCAGTGTTCCACTAGCAGATACGCAGTATTTT
j_call: TRBJ2-6; v_call: TRBV6-2/TRBV6-3; cdr3_length: 16; clone_size: many; d_call: .; cdr3_aa: CASRITGFSGANVLTF; cdr3_nt: TGTGCCAGCAGAATCACAGGGTTCTCTGGGGCCAACGTCCTGACTTTC
j_call: TRBJ2-7; v_call: TRBV20-1; cdr3_length: 13; clone_size: many; d_call: TRBD1; cdr3_aa: CSAGTGGFYEQYF; cdr3_nt: TGCAGTGCGGGGACAGGGGGATTCTACGAGCAGTACTTC
j_call: TRBJ2-3; v_call: TRBV10-3; cdr3_length: 15; clone_size: many; d_call: .; cdr3_aa: CAISERAPGTDTQYF; cdr3_nt: TGTGCCATCAGTGAGAGAGCCCCGGGCACAGATACGCAGTATTTT
j_call: TRBJ1-4; v_call: TRBV29-1; cdr3_length: 13; clone_size: many; d_call: .; cdr3_aa: CSVDEGDREKLFF; cdr3_nt: TGCAGCGTTGACGAAGGGGATCGAGAAAAACTGTTTTTT
j_call: TRBJ2-1; v_call: TRBV29-1; cdr3_length: 13; clone_size: few; d_call: TRBD2; cdr3_aa: CSVRTSGSNEQFF; cdr3_nt: TGCAGCGTTAGGACTAGCGGGAGTAATGAGCAGTTCTTC
j_call: TRBJ2-2; v_call: TRBV10-1; cdr3_length: 13; clone_size: many; d_call: .; cdr3_aa: CASSKRGGGELFF; cdr3_nt: TGCGCCAGCAGTAAAAGGGGCGGCGGGGAGCTGTTTTTT
j_call: TRBJ2-7; v_call: TRBV7-9; cdr3_length: 11; clone_size: many; d_call: .; cdr3_aa: CASSLFQEQYF; cdr3_nt: TGTGCCAGCAGCTTATTCCAGGAGCAGTACTTC
j_call: TRBJ1-4; v_call: TRBV4-1; cdr3_length: 14; clone_size: many; d_call: .; cdr3_aa: CASSHERGREKLFF; cdr3_nt: TGCGCCAGCAGCCATGAGAGGGGAAGGGAAAAACTGTTTTTT
j_call: TRBJ2-7; v_call: TRBV10-3; cdr3_length: 13; clone_size: many; d_call: .; cdr3_aa: CAISEVGLRQQYF; cdr3_nt: TGTGCCATCAGTGAGGTAGGACTAAGACAGCAGTACTTC
j_call: TRBJ2-1; v_call: TRBV10-1; cdr3_length: 16; clone_size: many; d_call: TRBD2; cdr3_aa: CASSELSSGTYNEQFF; cdr3_nt: TGCGCCAGCAGTGAGCTGTCTAGCGGAACTTACAATGAGCAGTTCTTC
j_call: TRBJ1-3; v_call: TRBV7-2; cdr3_length: 15; clone_size: medium-sized; d_call: .; cdr3_aa: CASSLFGEIGNTIYF; cdr3_nt: TGTGCCAGCAGCTTATTCGGGGAAATTGGAAACACCATATATTTT
j_call: TRBJ1-5; v_call: TRBV6-2/TRBV6-3; cdr3_length: 13; clone_size: many; d_call: .; cdr3_aa: CASSYSPLRPQHF; cdr3_nt: TGTGCCAGCAGTTACTCTCCACTGCGGCCCCAGCATTTT
j_call: TRBJ2-3; v_call: TRBV5-4; cdr3_length: 13; clone_size: many; d_call: .; cdr3_aa: CAHSSLSTDTQYF; cdr3_nt: TGTGCCCACTCGAGCCTGAGCACAGATACGCAGTATTTT
j_call: TRBJ2-3; v_call: TRBV29-1; cdr3_length: 12; clone_size: many; d_call: .; cdr3_aa: CSVGLLSDTQYF; cdr3_nt: TGCAGCGTTGGGCTCCTCTCAGATACGCAGTATTTT
j_call: TRBJ1-2; v_call: TRBV20-1; cdr3_length: 15; clone_size: many; d_call: .; cdr3_aa: CSARDLIAVNYGYTF; cdr3_nt: TGCAGTGCTAGAGATCTAATCGCCGTTAACTATGGCTACACCTTC
j_call: TRBJ2-5; v_call: TRBV2; cdr3_length: 14; clone_size: many; d_call: .; cdr3_aa: CASSQGLRGETQYF; cdr3_nt: TGTGCCAGCAGCCAAGGGCTTCGGGGGGAGACCCAGTACTTC
j_call: TRBJ2-6; v_call: TRBV28; cdr3_length: 16; clone_size: many; d_call: .; cdr3_aa: CASKEGTTSGANVLTF; cdr3_nt: TGTGCCAGCAAGGAGGGCACCACCTCTGGGGCCAACGTCCTGACTTTC
j_call: TRBJ2-2; v_call: TRBV7-3; cdr3_length: 12; clone_size: many; d_call: .; cdr3_aa: CASSSLTGELFF; cdr3_nt: TGTGCCAGCAGCTCCCTGACCGGGGAGCTGTTTTTT
j_call: TRBJ1-1; v_call: TRBV5-5; cdr3_length: 14; clone_size: many; d_call: .; cdr3_aa: CASNSGTPNTEAFF; cdr3_nt: TGTGCCAGCAATTCCGGGACCCCCAACACTGAAGCTTTCTTT
j_call: TRBJ1-2; v_call: TRBV3-1; cdr3_length: 16; clone_size: many; d_call: TRBD1; cdr3_aa: CASSPLTGTGFYGYTF; cdr3_nt: TGTGCCAGCAGCCCGTTGACCGGGACAGGATTCTATGGCTACACCTTC
j_call: TRBJ2-4; v_call: TRBV28; cdr3_length: 18; clone_size: many; d_call: TRBD1; cdr3_aa: CASSLPSWTGAAKNIQYF; cdr3_nt: TGTGCCAGCAGTTTACCTTCTTGGACAGGAGCAGCCAAAAACATTCAGTACTTC
j_call: TRBJ2-5; v_call: TRBV20-1; cdr3_length: 13; clone_size: few; d_call: .; cdr3_aa: CSASGQAQETQYF; cdr3_nt: TGCAGTGCTAGTGGTCAGGCACAAGAGACCCAGTACTTC
j_call: TRBJ1-2; v_call: TRBV29-1; cdr3_length: 14; clone_size: many; d_call: .; cdr3_aa: CSVSKMGGPAGYTF; cdr3_nt: TGCAGCGTGTCAAAGATGGGGGGGCCGGCTGGCTACACCTTC
j_call: TRBJ1-5; v_call: TRBV7-2; cdr3_length: 14; clone_size: .; d_call: .; cdr3_aa: CASSKTGPNQPQHF; cdr3_nt: TGTGCCAGCAGCAAAACAGGCCCCAATCAGCCCCAGCATTTT
j_call: TRBJ1-1; v_call: TRBV27; cdr3_length: 13; clone_size: .; d_call: TRBD1; cdr3_aa: CASSRQGTTEAFF; cdr3_nt: TGTGCCAGCAGTAGACAGGGGACCACTGAAGCTTTCTTT
j_call: TRBJ2-2; v_call: TRBV20-1; cdr3_length: 12; clone_size: .; d_call: .; cdr3_aa: CSARRTTGELFF; cdr3_nt: TGCAGTGCTAGACGTACCACCGGGGAGCTGTTTTTT
j_call: TRBJ1-1; v_call: TRBV4-3; cdr3_length: 14; clone_size: many; d_call: .; cdr3_aa: CASSHNGAGTEAFF; cdr3_nt: TGCGCCAGCAGCCATAACGGGGCGGGCACTGAAGCTTTCTTT
j_call: TRBJ2-7; v_call: TRBV20-1; cdr3_length: 14; clone_size: many; d_call: .; cdr3_aa: CSASDRDPSYEQYF; cdr3_nt: TGCAGTGCTTCGGACCGGGACCCCTCCTACGAGCAGTACTTC
j_call: TRBJ2-1; v_call: TRBV30; cdr3_length: 17; clone_size: few; d_call: .; cdr3_aa: CAWSVLRGPNSYNEQFF; cdr3_nt: TGTGCCTGGAGTGTATTACGGGGCCCTAATTCCTACAATGAGCAGTTCTTC
j_call: TRBJ2-7; v_call: TRBV30; cdr3_length: 12; clone_size: few; d_call: .; cdr3_aa: CAWSVGSYEQYF; cdr3_nt: TGTGCCTGGAGTGTGGGGAGCTACGAGCAGTACTTC
j_call: TRBJ2-1; v_call: TRBV9; cdr3_length: 17; clone_size: .; d_call: .; cdr3_aa: CASSVDSSATSYNEQFF; cdr3_nt: TGTGCCAGCAGCGTAGATAGTTCGGCCACTTCCTACAATGAGCAGTTCTTC
j_call: TRBJ1-2; v_call: TRBV4-3; cdr3_length: 16; clone_size: many; d_call: .; cdr3_aa: CASSLNNGRKEYGYTF; cdr3_nt: TGCGCCAGCAGCCTCAACAACGGTCGGAAGGAGTATGGCTACACCTTC
j_call: TRBJ2-5; v_call: TRBV7-8; cdr3_length: 15; clone_size: .; d_call: TRBD1; cdr3_aa: CASSARDRGWETQYF; cdr3_nt: TGTGCCAGCAGCGCTAGGGACAGGGGGTGGGAGACCCAGTACTTC
j_call: TRBJ1-5; v_call: TRBV2; cdr3_length: 16; clone_size: many; d_call: .; cdr3_aa: CASSIGRHYSNQPQHF; cdr3_nt: TGTGCCAGCAGCATAGGGAGGCACTATAGCAATCAGCCCCAGCATTTT
j_call: TRBJ1-5; v_call: TRBV23-1; cdr3_length: 15; clone_size: .; d_call: TRBD1; cdr3_aa: CVSGKTGDSNQPQHF; cdr3_nt: TGCGTCAGCGGGAAAACAGGGGATAGCAATCAGCCCCAGCATTTT
j_call: TRBJ2-5; v_call: TRBV15; cdr3_length: 16; clone_size: many; d_call: TRBD2; cdr3_aa: CATSRDRGGSRETQYF; cdr3_nt: TGTGCCACCAGCAGAGATCGGGGGGGGAGTCGAGAGACCCAGTACTTC
j_call: TRBJ2-5; v_call: TRBV7-2; cdr3_length: 13; clone_size: many; d_call: .; cdr3_aa: CASSSSNQETQYF; cdr3_nt: TGTGCCAGCAGCTCCTCTAATCAAGAGACCCAGTACTTC
j_call: TRBJ1-5; v_call: TRBV29-1; cdr3_length: 13; clone_size: many; d_call: .; cdr3_aa: CSVEARESQPQHF; cdr3_nt: TGCAGCGTTGAGGCCAGGGAGTCCCAGCCCCAGCATTTT
j_call: TRBJ2-2; v_call: TRBV9; cdr3_length: 15; clone_size: many; d_call: TRBD2; cdr3_aa: CATYGLAGEGGELFF; cdr3_nt: TGTGCCACCTACGGACTAGCGGGAGAAGGGGGGGAGCTGTTTTTT
j_call: TRBJ2-2; v_call: TRBV21-1; cdr3_length: 19; clone_size: many; d_call: .; cdr3_aa: CASSNAFRWDRMNTGELFF; cdr3_nt: TGTGCCAGCAGCAATGCATTCAGATGGGACAGGATGAACACCGGGGAGCTGTTTTTT